The 7 T cell receptor beta chains listed next were all sequenced from one sample in a study of OX40 agonist ivuxolimab in advanced cancers. The assay was immunoSEQ multiplex PCR, and TCRdb's table has in-frame clones only and misses some. Of roughly 80,000 clones in the sample, less than 95% were seen once. Here the sequenced sample was CD4+ or CD8+ T cells sorted from blood, taken in a trial of the OX40 agonist ivuxolimab. The receptors were sampled from an adult with an advanced solid tumor such as melanoma, head and neck, liver or kidney cancer.

This sequence joins TRBV28 and TRBJ2-3; D may be TRBD2 (5 bases). Germline V gives CDR1 MDHEN, CDR2 SYDVKM. CDR3 length: 15 amino acids. Trimming stripped 5 bases from V and 3 bases from J, with 15 bases between. Written as DNA, the CDR3 is TGTGCCAGCAGTCCTTCGGCCCGCGGGACAGATACGCAGTATTTT. It yields the protein CASSPSARGTDTQYF. The whole variable domain, filled in from reference TRBV28 and TRBJ2-3, reads DVKVTQSSRYLVKRTGEKVFLECVQDMDHENMFWYRQDPGLGLRLIYFSYDVKMKEKGDIPEGYSVSREKKERFSLILESASTNQTSMYLCASSPSARGTDTQYFGPGTRLTVL.

V and J are TRBV6-5 and TRBJ1-2; D may be TRBD1 (6 bases). V was trimmed by 7 bases and J by 7 bases, leaving 19 bases between them. Germline V gene lookup returns CDR1 MNHEY and CDR2 SVGAGI. CDR3 length: 14 residues. CDR3 DNA: TGTGCCAGCACCACGGGGGGGCGCCTAGGTGGCTACACCTTC. Translating it yields CASTTGGRLGGYTF.

The chain joins TRBV11-1 to TRBJ2-3; 12 bases agree with TRBD2. The CDR3 is made up of 16 amino acids. Trimming took 1 base from V and 2 from J; bases not matched to a gene: 1. CDR1 SGHAT and CDR2 FQDESV come from the germline V gene (reference sequence). The CDR3 region is CASSLGLAGDTDTQYF. The CDR3 nucleotides read TGTGCCAGCAGCTTAGGACTAGCGGGGGACACAGATACGCAGTATTTT.

This rearrangement joins TRBV6-4 to TRBJ2-2; 8 bases agree with TRBD1. J gave up 7 bases and V 5 bases, and 6 bases lay outside the gene matches. CDR1 and CDR2 from the germline V gene are MRHNA and SNTAGT. The CDR3 runs 14 residues. The CDR3 DNA follows: TGTGCCAGCAGTCGGACAGGGTCTGTCGGGGAGCTGTTTTTT. Translation gives CASSRTGSVGELFF.

The chain employs TRBV5-6 and TRBJ2-5, with D unclear. CDR3 length: 15 residues. The V gene lost 4 bases and the J gene lost 2 bases, with 15 bases spanning the gap. From germline, CDR1 is SGHDT and CDR2 YYEEEE. Here the CDR3 reads CASSLGSLVQETQYF. Written as DNA, the CDR3 is TGTGCCAGCAGCCTGGGCAGTCTAGTTCAAGAGACCCAGTACTTC.

This sequence joins TRBV5-4 and TRBJ1-6, with D unclear. Germline V gene data show CDR1 as SGHNT and CDR2 as YYREEE (reference sequence). V was trimmed by 4 bases and J by 10 bases, leaving 9 bases between them. This CDR3 has 12 amino acids. For the CDR3, the DNA is TGTGCCAGCAGCGAGGACCAATCACCCCTCCACTTT. It encodes CASSEDQSPLHF.

The chain recombines TRBV28 with TRBJ1-3, with D perhaps TRBD1 (5 bases). Deletions cut 6 bases from V and 4 bases from J, with 10 bases between. The germline V gene has CDR1 MDHEN and CDR2 SYDVKM. This CDR3 is 13 amino acids long. The CDR3 nucleotides are TGTGCCAGCAGGTGGGGGTCAGGAAACACCATATATTTT. Translating it yields CASRWGSGNTIYF.